This T cell receptor (beta chain) was profiled in a study of shared clonotypes between healthy human individuals. Study findings and constraints: About 5% was the fraction of naive CD4 clonotypes found shared across several donors.

Genomic DNA belonging to each subset was distributed in equal measure over several immunoSEQ plates. Sequencing was performed with immunoSEQ multiplex PCR; in TCRdb, only in-frame clones are kept and a portion is missing. Of about 2.3 million clones in the sample, approximately 93% were seen once. On this clone: Its matching antigen is unknown.

Donors were Caucasian adults residing in Nashville, Tennessee, USA. J gave up 9 bases and V 2 bases, and 10 bases lay outside the gene matches. The CDR3 has 16 residues. The germline gives CDR1 SEHNR, CDR2 FQNEAQ (reference sequence). The origin of this receptor is a man aged 18-30 years in good health. Some clones in this sample may be carry-over from other donors' samples. The chain links TRBV7-9 to TRBJ2-1, with 10 bases lining up with TRBD2. The sample taken for sequencing was naive CD4+ T cells from PBMCs. Subset given: CD45RA+ positively selected. CDR3 DNA sequence: TGTGCCAGCAGCTTATTCGGGCTAGCGGGAGCAGTTGAGCAGTTCTTC. Its protein is CASSLFGLAGAVEQFF.